This is a list of T cell receptor beta chains from one sample in a study of cytomegalovirus exposure and HLA in healthy donors. The table came from immunoSEQ multiplex PCR; TCRdb's copy has only in-frame clones and leaves some out. The repertoire includes more than 85,000 clones, roughly 63% of them detected once, and just under 6.5% sits in the top ten. Material for sequencing was PBMCs. These receptors all stem from a young woman in good health and CMV-seronegative. CDR3s include the opening cysteine and the closing phenylalanine or tryptophan.

V gene	J gene	CDR3 protein
TRBV6-6	TRBJ2-7	CATLGGASGSREQYF
TRBV6-5	TRBJ2-1	CASTRSGRNNEQLF
TRBV30	TRBJ2-6	CAWSVLGSGGSRANVLTF
TRBV18	TRBJ1-1	CASSPSGTGTEAFF
TRBV7-9	TRBJ2-7	CASSPRDRGYEQYF
TRBV7-9	TRBJ2-1	CASSPAGPSYNEQFF
TRBV7-9	TRBJ2-5	CASSHSRLAGAYQETQYF
TRBV7-2	TRBJ2-7	CASSEEAGRSYEQYF
TRBV18	TRBJ1-5	CASSPGQGGQPQHF
TRBV5-1	TRBJ1-6	CASRGRTGGNSPLHF
TRBV6-6	TRBJ1-1	CASRSYSEAFF
TRBV6-5	TRBJ2-7	CASSYSSAGGYEQYF
TRBV5-4	TRBJ2-2	CASSLAKLAGNTGELFF
TRBV4-2	TRBJ2-2	CASSPHTGLVGELFF
TRBV19	TRBJ2-1	CASSIEKLALNEQFF
TRBV7-2	TRBJ1-5	CASSLEWGRGVQPQHF
TRBV6-4	TRBJ2-3	CASSDRDGRADTQYF
TRBV4-2	TRBJ1-2	CASSQLEGQAYGYTF
TRBV28	TRBJ1-1	CASSSPAAAGRTEAFF
TRBV5-4	TRBJ2-1	CASSTDYNEQFF
TRBV7-6	TRBJ1-6	CASSLTQGRSPLHF
TRBV6-1	TRBJ1-2	CASSLTGNRYGYTF
TRBV10-1	TRBJ2-2	CASSEVSPTGELFF
TRBV15	TRBJ1-2	CATSRDSGRGYTF
TRBV7-2	TRBJ2-5	CASSLAGGETQYF
TRBV11-1	TRBJ2-1	CASSPDRTSNNEQFF
TRBV25-1	NA	CASSMTGNYEQYF
TRBV10-3	TRBJ2-6	CAISDRGVSGANVLTF
TRBV28	TRBJ1-4	CASSLGGNEKLFF
TRBV5-1	TRBJ2-5	CASSLGGSGETQYF
TRBV5-1	TRBJ2-5	CASSDHSQETQYF
TRBV4-2	TRBJ2-7	CASSPIGGNYEQYF
TRBV28	TRBJ2-3	CASSFFFGGTDTQYF
TRBV28	TRBJ1-2	CASSFMGSTGLTGGYTF
TRBV14	TRBJ2-7	CASSQVTGVGYEQYF
TRBV30	TRBJ1-6	CAWSPRQGSGSPLHF
TRBV10-1	TRBJ1-1	CASSPPGGLNTEAFF
TRBV19	TRBJ2-1	CASRRRGRDEQFF